The 25 T cell receptor beta chains below were found in one sample sequenced in a study of identical twins. TCRdb passed the 5' RACE reads through MiXCR, listing each CDR3 protein once. The sample lists about 660,000 distinct CDR3 sequences, over 8.5% occurring once. The sample was also linked to a second study, of yellow fever vaccine responses in identical twins.

The sequenced sample consisted of PBMCs. The origin of the receptors is a woman under 30 in good health.

This clonotype appeared many times. The chain recombines TRBV5-1 with TRBJ2-3; D is perhaps TRBD2 (7 bases). Looked up from germline, CDR1 is SGHRS and CDR2 is YFSETQ. The CDR3 contains 17 residues. The germline V and J ends were trimmed by 0 bases and 6 bases, with 20 bases remaining between them. CDR3 coding DNA: TGCGCCAGCAGCTTGGAGAGGGCGGGGGCTACCTTTGATACGCAGTATTTT. Translated, it gives CASSLERAGATFDTQYF.

The chain carries TRBV28 and TRBJ2-5; a weak D match, TRBD1 (5 bases). Trimming cost V 1 base and J 3 bases, with 6 bases left between them. This CDR3 has 13 residues. CDR1 MDHEN and CDR2 SYDVKM come from the germline V gene. The CDR3 DNA reads TGTGCCAGCAGTTTATTCAGGGAAGAGACCCAGTACTTC. Protein product: CASSLFREETQYF. The variable domain in full, with the rest retrieved from reference TRBV28 and TRBJ2-5, is DVKVTQSSRYLVKRTGEKVFLECVQDMDHENMFWYRQDPGLGLRLIYFSYDVKMKEKGDIPEGYSVSREKKERFSLILESASTNQTSMYLCASSLFREETQYFGPGTRLLVL.

DNA of the CDR3: TGTGCCAGCAGCTCTCGATCGGGAGGGACACGCTACGAGCAGTACTTC. Amino acid sequence: CASSSRSGGTRYEQYF. This chain uses TRBV14 with TRBJ2-7, with 8 bases aligning to TRBD2. J was trimmed by 3 bases and V by 5 bases; bases with no gene match: 12. The CDR3 is 16 residues long. Germline-derived CDR1 and CDR2 are SGHDN and FVKESK.

This clonotype was counted a few times. This chain's CDR3 is CASSPDSGTQFF. In DNA, the CDR3 is TGTGCCAGCAGCCCCGACTCGGGGACGCAGTTCTTC. The V call is TRBV7-2, the J call TRBJ2-1, with D perhaps assigned TRBD1 or TRBD2 (5 bases each). This CDR3 is 12 amino acids long. V lost 5 bases, J lost 12 bases, and 14 bases lay in between. Germline assignment: CDR1 SGHTA and CDR2 FQGNSA.

In this sample, this clonotype turned up a few times. The junction does not match germline at one end; this may be a read error. The V and J genes are TRBV7-8 and TRBJ2-5; TRBD2 matches 11 bases. In germline, CDR1 is SGHVS, CDR2 FQNEAQ. The CDR3 length is 15 residues. As DNA, the CDR3 is TGTGCCAGCAGCGTAGCGGGGGGGATCCAAGAGACCCAGTACTTC. This sequence encodes CASSVAGGIQETQYF.

The chain uses TRBV27 and TRBJ2-1; TRBD1 is a possible D gene (7 bases). V was shortened by 5 bases and J by 0 bases, with 14 bases between the two germline ends. The CDR3 consists of 16 residues. CDR1 is MNHEY and CDR2 is SMNVEV in the germline V gene (reference sequence). The CDR3 spells CASSTIQGGSYNEQFF. As DNA, the CDR3 is TGTGCCAGCAGTACCATCCAGGGGGGCTCCTACAATGAGCAGTTCTTC.

This clonotype came up many times. The chain uses TRBV12-3 or TRBV12-4 and TRBJ1-5; D is perhaps TRBD1 (5 bases). The CDR3 runs 14 residues. V was pared by 5 bases and J by 3 bases, with 11 bases between. The CDR3 DNA sequence: TGTGCCAGCAGTCACCGGGACCCCAATCAGCCCCAGCATTTT. Translation gives CASSHRDPNQPQHF.

The chain joins TRBV7-8 to TRBJ2-1, with D unresolved. Germline assignment: CDR1 SGHVS and CDR2 FQNEAQ. The CDR3 extends over 15 amino acids. V lost 6 bases and J lost 0, with 12 bases in between. The CDR3 loop is CASRRDPSSYNEQFF. CDR3 DNA: TGTGCCAGCAGGCGTGATCCTAGCTCCTACAATGAGCAGTTCTTC. Full variable domain (rest looked up from reference TRBV7-8 and TRBJ2-1): GAGVSQSPRYKVAKRGQDVALRCDPISGHVSLFWYQQALGQGPEFLTYFQNEAQLDKSGLPSDRFFAERPEGSVSTLKIQRTQQEDSAVYLCASRRDPSSYNEQFFGPGTRLTVL.

This clonotype was observed many times. The CDR3, as DNA: TGCAGTGCTAGAGGACTAGCGGGGGGTGCTGAGCAGTTCTTC. It yields the protein CSARGLAGGAEQFF. The chain uses TRBV20-1 and TRBJ2-1, with TRBD2 matching 13 bases. The germline gives CDR1 DFQATT, CDR2 SNEGSKA (reference sequence). The CDR3 is 14 amino acids. With 1 base clipped from V and 9 bases from J, the junction kept 3 bases outside the gene matches.

This clonotype was counted a few times. The J gene is TRBJ2-5, the V gene TRBV4-3, with a weak D call TRBD2 (6 bases). Germline CDR1 LGHNA, CDR2 YSLEER. The CDR3 has 16 amino acids. Deletions cut 3 bases from V and 7 bases from J, with 21 bases between. CDR3 coding DNA: TGCGCCAGCAGCCACCCCAGACTAGATTGGTACGGGACCCAGTACTTC. It codes for CASSHPRLDWYGTQYF.

The chain combines TRBV3-1 with TRBJ2-2, with D tentatively TRBD2 (6 bases). Germline CDR1 LGHDT, CDR2 YNNKEL (reference sequence). V was clipped by 4 bases and J by 4 bases, with 16 bases between them. The CDR3 is 16 amino acids. CDR3 DNA: TGTGCCAGCAGCCTACGACGTCGCGGGGCCACCGGGGAGCTGTTTTTT. Translation: CASSLRRRGATGELFF.

This clonotype has only a few counts. V gene TRBV28 combines with J gene TRBJ2-4, with 9 positions matching TRBD1. CDR1 is MDHEN and CDR2 is SYDVKM in the germline V gene. The CDR3 is made up of 14 amino acids. J gave up 9 bases and V 8 bases, and 11 bases lay outside the gene matches. The CDR3 sequence: CASGLDRGVSIQYF. CDR3 sequence (DNA): TGTGCCAGCGGCTTGGACAGGGGTGTTAGCATTCAGTACTTC.

The chain recombines TRBV7-9 with TRBJ2-7; D gene ambiguous. The CDR3 extends over 14 amino acids. Germline V gene sequence: CDR1 SEHNR, CDR2 FQNEAQ (reference sequence). Trimming left V 7 bases short and J 5 bases short, with 18 bases between. CDR3 in DNA: TGTGCCAGCAAGGCCCAAGGGTATCTCCACGAGCAGTACTTC. Encoded protein: CASKAQGYLHEQYF.

The chain has TRBV12-5 and TRBJ2-2; tentative D call: TRBD2 (6 bases). The V gene lost 8 bases and the J gene lost 0 bases, with 13 bases spanning the gap. Germline assignment: CDR1 LGHNT and CDR2 FRNRAP. This CDR3 comprises 15 residues. CDR3: CASRLEGTNTGELFF. CDR3 coding DNA: TGTGCTAGTAGGTTGGAGGGTACGAACACCGGGGAGCTGTTTTTT.

This clonotype was seen only a few times. The chain has TRBV3-1 and TRBJ2-7; 8 nucleotides line up with TRBD2. Germline V gene data show CDR1 as LGHDT and CDR2 as YNNKEL (reference sequence). The ends lost 4 bases at V and 4 bases at J; junction bases unmatched: 9. This CDR3 region has 15 residues. DNA of the CDR3: TGTGCCAGCAGCCTTTCGATAGCGGGACCGTACGAGCAGTACTTC. Its translation: CASSLSIAGPYEQYF.

The chain employs TRBV4-1 and TRBJ2-7; possibly TRBD1 for D (6 bases). This CDR3 region has 14 residues. CDR1 and CDR2 from the germline V gene are MGHRA and YSYEKL. Trimming removed 2 bases from V and 8 bases from J, with 16 bases in between. For the CDR3, the DNA is TGCGCCAGCAGCCAACCGGTGAAGGGGGTAAAGCAGTACTTC. The encoded protein is CASSQPVKGVKQYF.

This clonotype has at least ten counts. One end of the junction does not line up with germline, which may come from a read error. The chain has TRBV28 and TRBJ2-3; D not resolved. The CDR3 totals 12 residues. Germline V gene sequence: CDR1 MDHEN, CDR2 SYDVKM. The CDR3 here is CASSSTTDTQYF. The CDR3 nucleotides read TGCGCCAGCAGCTCGACGACAGATACGCAGTATTTT. The whole variable domain, remainder taken from reference TRBV28 and TRBJ2-3, is DVKVTQSSRYLVKRTGEKVFLECVQDMDHENMFWYRQDPGLGLRLIYFSYDVKMKEKGDIPEGYSVSREKKERFSLILESASTNQTSMYLCASSSTTDTQYFGPGTRLTVL.

The V and J genes are TRBV7-9 and TRBJ2-1; 12 bases align to TRBD2. Germline loops: CDR1 SEHNR, CDR2 FQNEAQ (reference sequence). This CDR3 has 15 residues. The ends lost 5 bases at V and 8 bases at J; junction bases unmatched: 7. CDR3 sequence reads: CASSPSGRAIYEQFF. The CDR3 DNA reads as TGTGCCAGCAGCCCTAGCGGGAGGGCCATATATGAGCAGTTCTTC.

V usage is TRBV20-1 and J usage is TRBJ2-2; a weak D match, TRBD1 (6 bases). The germline gives CDR1 DFQATT, CDR2 SNEGSKA (reference sequence). The CDR3 covers 13 residues. V was shortened by 4 bases and J by 4 bases, with 10 bases between the two germline ends. Written as DNA, the CDR3 is TGCAGTGCTAAGGCAGGGGCCACCGGGGAGCTGTTTTTT. Translated: CSAKAGATGELFF.

V gene TRBV9 combines with J gene TRBJ2-3; the match to TRBD1 covers 7 bases. The CDR3 totals 13 residues. V was clipped by 8 bases and J by 6 bases; unmatched bases: 9. CDR1 SGDLS and CDR2 YYNGEE come from the germline V gene. The CDR3 sequence: CASQTGSSDTQYF. CDR3 nucleotides: TGTGCCAGTCAGACAGGGAGCTCGGATACGCAGTATTTT.

This clonotype showed up just a few times. V and J are TRBV20-1 and TRBJ2-1; tentatively, D is TRBD2 (5 bases). Deletions cut 3 bases from V and 5 bases from J, with 14 bases between. The CDR3 sequence is 14 residues long. Germline assignment: CDR1 DFQATT and CDR2 SNEGSKA (reference sequence). The CDR3: CSASGMTPNNEQFF. CDR3 sequence (DNA): TGCAGTGCTAGCGGGATGACTCCTAACAATGAGCAGTTCTTC.

This clonotype was observed a handful of times. The chain recombines TRBV27 with TRBJ2-7, with D possibly matching TRBD1 (6 bases). Trimming left V 5 bases short and J 1 base short, with 12 bases between. In germline, CDR1 is MNHEY, CDR2 SMNVEV (reference sequence). The CDR3 consists of 14 residues. The CDR3 is CASSTWDTSYEQYF. The CDR3 nucleotides read TGTGCCAGCAGTACATGGGACACATCCTACGAGCAGTACTTC.

This rearrangement joins TRBV5-1 to TRBJ2-7, with TRBD1 matching 10 bases. Trimming cost V 4 bases and J 2 bases; bases outside gene matches: 9. The germline CDR1 and CDR2 sequences are SGHRS and YFSETQ. The CDR3 has 16 residues. The chain's CDR3 is CASSPNRDRGPYEQYF. DNA of the CDR3: TGCGCCAGCAGCCCTAACCGGGACAGGGGTCCCTACGAGCAGTACTTC.

This clonotype has ten or more counts. The rearrangement joins TRBV28 to TRBJ2-7, with D maybe TRBD1 (6 bases). From germline, CDR1 is MDHEN and CDR2 SYDVKM. The CDR3 extends over 14 amino acids. V shed 3 bases and J shed 4 bases, with 13 bases lying between them. Here the CDR3 DNA reads TGTGCCAGCAGTTTGACGGGCAGGGGTTACGAGCAGTACTTC. This gives the protein CASSLTGRGYEQYF.

This clonotype was detected a few times. The chain is built from TRBV29-1 and TRBJ2-3, with D perhaps TRBD1 (5 bases). Germline CDR1 is SQVTM and CDR2 is ANQGSEA. The V and J ends lost 6 bases and 4 bases respectively, with 11 bases between them. There are 12 residues in the CDR3. CDR3 loop: CSVVAGSDTQYF. DNA of the CDR3: TGCAGCGTAGTCGCAGGGTCAGATACGCAGTATTTT.